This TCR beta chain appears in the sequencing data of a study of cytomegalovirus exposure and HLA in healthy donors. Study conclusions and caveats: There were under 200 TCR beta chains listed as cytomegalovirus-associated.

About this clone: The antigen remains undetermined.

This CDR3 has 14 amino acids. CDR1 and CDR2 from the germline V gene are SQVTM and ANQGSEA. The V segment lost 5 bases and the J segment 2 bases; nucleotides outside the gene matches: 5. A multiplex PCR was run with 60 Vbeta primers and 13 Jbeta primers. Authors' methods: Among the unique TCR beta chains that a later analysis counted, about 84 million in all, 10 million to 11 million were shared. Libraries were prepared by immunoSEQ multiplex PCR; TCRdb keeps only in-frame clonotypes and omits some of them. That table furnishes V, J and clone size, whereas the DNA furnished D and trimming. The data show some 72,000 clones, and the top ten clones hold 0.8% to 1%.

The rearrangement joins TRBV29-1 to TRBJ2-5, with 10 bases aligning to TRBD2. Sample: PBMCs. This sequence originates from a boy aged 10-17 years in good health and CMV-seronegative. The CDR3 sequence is CSVPTSGAQETQYF. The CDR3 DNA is TGCAGCGTTCCCACTAGCGGGGCTCAAGAGACCCAGTACTTC.